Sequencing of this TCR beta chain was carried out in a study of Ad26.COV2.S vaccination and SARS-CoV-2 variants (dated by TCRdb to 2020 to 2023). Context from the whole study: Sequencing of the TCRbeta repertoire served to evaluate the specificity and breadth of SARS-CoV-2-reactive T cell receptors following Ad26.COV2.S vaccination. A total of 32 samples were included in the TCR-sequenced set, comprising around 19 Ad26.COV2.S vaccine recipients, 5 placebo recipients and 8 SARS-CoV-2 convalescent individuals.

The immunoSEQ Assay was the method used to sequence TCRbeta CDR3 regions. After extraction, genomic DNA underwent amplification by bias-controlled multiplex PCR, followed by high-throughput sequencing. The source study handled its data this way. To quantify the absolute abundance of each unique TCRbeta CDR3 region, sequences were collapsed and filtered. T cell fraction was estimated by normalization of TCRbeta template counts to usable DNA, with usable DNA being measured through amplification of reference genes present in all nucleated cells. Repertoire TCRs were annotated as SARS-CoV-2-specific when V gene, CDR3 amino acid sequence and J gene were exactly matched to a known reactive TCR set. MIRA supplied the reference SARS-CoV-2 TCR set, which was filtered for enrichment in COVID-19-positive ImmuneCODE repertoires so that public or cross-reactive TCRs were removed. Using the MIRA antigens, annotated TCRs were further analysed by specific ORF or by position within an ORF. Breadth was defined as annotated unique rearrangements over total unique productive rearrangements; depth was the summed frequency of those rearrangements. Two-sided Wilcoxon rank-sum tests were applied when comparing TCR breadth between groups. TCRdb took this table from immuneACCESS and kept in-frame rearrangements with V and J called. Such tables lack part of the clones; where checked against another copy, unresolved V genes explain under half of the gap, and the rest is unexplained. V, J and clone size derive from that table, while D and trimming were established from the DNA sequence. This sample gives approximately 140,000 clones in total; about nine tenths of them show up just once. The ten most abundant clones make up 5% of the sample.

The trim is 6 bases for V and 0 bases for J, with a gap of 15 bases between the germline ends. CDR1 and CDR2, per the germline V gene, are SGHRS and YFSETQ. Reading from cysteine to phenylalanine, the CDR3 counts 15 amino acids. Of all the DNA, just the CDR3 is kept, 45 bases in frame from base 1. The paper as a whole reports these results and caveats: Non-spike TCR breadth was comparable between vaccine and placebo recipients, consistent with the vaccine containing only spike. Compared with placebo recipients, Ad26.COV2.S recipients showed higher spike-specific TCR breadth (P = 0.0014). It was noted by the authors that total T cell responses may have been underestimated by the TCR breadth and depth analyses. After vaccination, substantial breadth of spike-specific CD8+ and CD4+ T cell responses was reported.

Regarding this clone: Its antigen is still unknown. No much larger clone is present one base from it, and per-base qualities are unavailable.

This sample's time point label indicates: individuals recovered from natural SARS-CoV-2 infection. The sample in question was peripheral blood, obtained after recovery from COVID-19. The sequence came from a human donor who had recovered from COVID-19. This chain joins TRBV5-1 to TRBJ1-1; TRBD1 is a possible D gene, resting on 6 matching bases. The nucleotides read TGCGCCAGCAACCAACAGACAGGTTTGAACACTGAAGCTTTCTTT. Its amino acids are CASNQQTGLNTEAFF.